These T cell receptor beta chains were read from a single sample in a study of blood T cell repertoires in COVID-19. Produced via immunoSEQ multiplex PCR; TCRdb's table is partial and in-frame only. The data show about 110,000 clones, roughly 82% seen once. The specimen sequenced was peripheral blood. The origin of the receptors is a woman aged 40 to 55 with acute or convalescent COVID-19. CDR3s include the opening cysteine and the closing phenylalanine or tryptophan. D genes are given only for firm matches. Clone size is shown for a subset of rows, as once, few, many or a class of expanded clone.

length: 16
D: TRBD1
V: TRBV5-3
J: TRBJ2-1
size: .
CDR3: CARSLAGRGRGNEQFF
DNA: TGTGCCAGAAGCTTGGCTGGCAGGGGGCGAGGCAATGAGCAGTTCTTC

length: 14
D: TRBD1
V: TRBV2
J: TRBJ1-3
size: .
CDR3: CASSRDRAGNTIYF
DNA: TGTGCCAGCAGCCGGGACAGGGCTGGAAACACCATATATTTT

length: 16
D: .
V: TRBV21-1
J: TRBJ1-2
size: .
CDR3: CASSKALFGRGHGYTF
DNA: TGTGCCAGCAGCAAAGCGCTTTTCGGCAGGGGGCATGGCTACACCTTC

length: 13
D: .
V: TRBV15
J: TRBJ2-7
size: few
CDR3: CATSRGTTYEQYF
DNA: TGTGCCACCAGCAGAGGGACTACCTACGAGCAGTACTTC

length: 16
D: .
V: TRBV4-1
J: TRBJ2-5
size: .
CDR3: CASSPVNKVRGETQYF
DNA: TGCGCCAGCAGCCCCGTAAATAAGGTTAGAGGGGAGACCCAGTACTTC

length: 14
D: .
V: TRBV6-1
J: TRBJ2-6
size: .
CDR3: CASSDRYGANVLTF
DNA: TGTGCCAGCAGTGATCGCTATGGGGCCAACGTCCTGACTTTC

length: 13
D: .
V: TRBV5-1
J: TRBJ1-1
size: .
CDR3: CASSLDSPPEAFF
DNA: TGCGCCAGCAGCTTGGACAGTCCCCCTGAAGCTTTCTTT

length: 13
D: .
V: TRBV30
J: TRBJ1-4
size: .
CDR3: CAWSHRFGEKLFF
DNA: TGTGCCTGGAGTCACCGGTTCGGGGAAAAACTGTTTTTT

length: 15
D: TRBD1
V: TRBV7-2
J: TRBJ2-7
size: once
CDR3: CASSLGARTGVEQYF
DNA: TGTGCCAGCAGCCTAGGTGCCCGAACAGGGGTCGAGCAGTACTTC

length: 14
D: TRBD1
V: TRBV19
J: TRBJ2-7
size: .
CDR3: CASSRKGQGYEQYF
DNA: TGTGCCAGTAGTAGAAAGGGACAGGGTTACGAGCAGTACTTC